The 25 T cell receptor beta chains in this list originate from one sample, sequenced in a study of CD8+ T cells in alopecia areata. As the sequencing template, cDNA was produced by extracting RNA and reverse transcribing it. The method was immunoSEQ multiplex PCR; TCRdb's version includes in-frame clones alone and lacks a portion of them. Of 110,000 or so clones in the sample, roughly 58% were seen once. Treatment: oral pan-JAK inhibitor, 5-10 mg twice daily. Specimen: CD8+ T cells sorted from blood, collected at week 4, from a patient treated with tofacitinib. These TCRs come from a human donor with alopecia areata.

The V and J genes are TRBV27 and TRBJ1-1, with TRBD1 identical over 9 bases. The CDR3 totals 13 residues. The junction had 5 bases not matched to a gene; V was cut back by 8 bases and J by 4 bases. CDR1 is MNHEY, CDR2 SMNVEV, per germline (reference sequence). The CDR3 here is CASAGQGPTEAFF. The DNA for the CDR3 is TGTGCCAGCGCGGGACAGGGCCCCACTGAAGCTTTCTTT.

This sequence joins TRBV29-1 and TRBJ2-3, with D tentatively TRBD1 or TRBD2 (6 bases each). V was cut by 4 bases and J by 5 bases, with 10 bases left in between. The CDR3 sequence is 12 residues long. Germline values: CDR1 SQVTM, CDR2 ANQGSEA. The CDR3 region is CSVAGAQDTQYF. The DNA for the CDR3 is TGCAGCGTTGCGGGGGCCCAAGATACGCAGTATTTT.

The gene calls are TRBV30 and TRBJ1-5; D uncertain. From germline, CDR1 is GTSNPN and CDR2 SVGIG (reference sequence). V lost 0 bases, J lost 0 bases, and 9 bases lay in between. CDR3 length: 15 amino acids. This CDR3 is CAWSVPGISNQPQHF. The DNA for the CDR3 is TGTGCCTGGAGTGTACCCGGAATTAGCAATCAGCCCCAGCATTTT.

J is TRBJ1-5 and V is TRBV30; unclear D gene. Per germline, CDR1 GTSNPN and CDR2 SVGIG (reference sequence). This CDR3 is built from 13 residues. Trimming removed 4 bases from V and 1 base from J, with 8 bases in between. The CDR3 here is CAWNRGSNQPQHF. In nucleotides, the CDR3 is TGTGCCTGGAATAGAGGGAGCAATCAGCCCCAGCATTTT.

The chain's CDR3 is CAWSVGTSTDTQYF. The CDR3 nucleotides are TGTGCCTGGAGTGTAGGGACTAGCACAGATACGCAGTATTTT. The chain is built from TRBV30 and TRBJ2-3; tentative D call: TRBD2 (6 bases). V was clipped by 0 bases and J by 0 bases, with 7 bases between them. Germline CDR1 is GTSNPN and CDR2 is SVGIG (reference sequence). This CDR3 spans 14 amino acids. The whole variable domain, remainder taken from reference TRBV30 and TRBJ2-3, is SQTIHQWPATLVQPVGSPLSLECTVEGTSNPNLYWYRQAAGRGLQLLFYSVGIGQISSEVPQNLSASRPQDRQFILSSKKLLLSDSGFYLCAWSVGTSTDTQYFGPGTRLTVL.

The rearrangement uses TRBV30 and TRBJ2-7, with unresolved D. V lost 0 bases, J lost 4 bases, and 10 bases lay in between. Germline V CDR1 and CDR2: GTSNPN, SVGIG (reference sequence). This CDR3 is 13 amino acids long. DNA for the CDR3: TGTGCCTGGAGTGTAAGCTCTACGTACGAGCAGTACTTC. Residues: CAWSVSSTYEQYF.

In regard to this clone: The same CDR3 arises from other DNA sequences in this sample as well. The rearrangement uses TRBV5-6 and TRBJ2-1; D gene unclear. Deletions cut 0 bases from V and 0 bases from J, with 4 bases between. Per germline, CDR1 SGHDT and CDR2 YYEEEE. The CDR3 is 14 amino acids. This CDR3 reads CASSLGSSYNEQFF. DNA for the CDR3: TGTGCCAGCAGCTTGGGAAGCTCCTACAATGAGCAGTTCTTC.

This clone has more than one count but fewer than ten. V is TRBV30 and J is TRBJ1-1; tentative D call: TRBD1 (5 bases). Trimming removed 1 base from V and 1 base from J, with 7 bases in between. Germline V gene lookup returns CDR1 GTSNPN and CDR2 SVGIG (reference sequence). The CDR3 runs 13 residues. The CDR3 reads CAWSGDENTEAFF. The CDR3 DNA follows: TGTGCCTGGAGTGGGGACGAGAACACTGAAGCTTTCTTT.

CDR3 residues: CASRSRGQGNQPQHF. CDR3 coding DNA: TGTGCCAGCAGGTCGAGGGGGCAGGGCAATCAGCCCCAGCATTTT. The chain employs TRBV6-5 and TRBJ1-5; the match to TRBD1 covers 7 bases. The CDR3 is 15 residues long. CDR1 and CDR2 (germline): MNHEY, SVGAGI. J was trimmed by 2 bases and V by 6 bases; bases with no gene match: 7.

This clone turned up a few times. The gene calls are TRBV27 and TRBJ2-7; 10 nucleotides align to TRBD1. The CDR3 sequence is 14 residues long. Trimming at V came to 3 bases and at J to 3 bases, leaving 2 bases not matched to a gene. Germline CDR1 and CDR2: MNHEY and SMNVEV (reference sequence). This CDR3 reads CASSFRDRGYEQYF. In nucleotides, the CDR3 is TGTGCCAGCAGTTTCCGGGACAGGGGCTACGAGCAGTACTTC.

This chain connects TRBV19 to TRBJ2-5; D is undetermined. Germline V gene data show CDR1 as LNHDA and CDR2 as SQIVND (reference sequence). V was shortened by 3 bases and J by 2 bases, with 10 bases between the two germline ends. The CDR3 spans 14 residues. The CDR3 DNA sequence: TGTGCCAGTAGTATGCGTCAAGAACAAGAGACCCAGTACTTC. The encoded protein is CASSMRQEQETQYF.

This clone was seen more than once but under ten times. The chain recombines TRBV29-1 with TRBJ2-7; D might be TRBD1 or TRBD2, each matching 5 bases. The CDR3 is 15 amino acids. V was trimmed by 0 bases and J by 0 bases, leaving 12 bases between them. Germline V gene data show CDR1 as SQVTM and CDR2 as ANQGSEA. In DNA, the CDR3 is TGCAGCGTTGAAGATGGGACGGTGAGCTCCTACGAGCAGTACTTC. Its protein is CSVEDGTVSSYEQYF.

The rearrangement links TRBV25-1 to TRBJ2-5, with D hard to call. CDR3 size: 16 residues. Deletions cut 0 bases from V and 0 bases from J, with 11 bases between. Germline V gene sequence: CDR1 MGHDK, CDR2 SYGVNS. This CDR3 is CASSEYLGGDQETQYF. CDR3 DNA: TGTGCCAGCAGTGAATATCTCGGCGGAGACCAAGAGACCCAGTACTTC.

This clone was detected only a few times. The chain has TRBV29-1 and TRBJ2-7, with D unresolved. Between the trimmed V and J ends, which lost 3 bases and 5 bases, there was a span of 8 bases. The germline CDR1 and CDR2 sequences are SQVTM and ANQGSEA. There are 11 residues in the CDR3. DNA for the CDR3: TGCAGCGTTGACTTCACCGACGAGCAGTACTTC. Protein sequence: CSVDFTDEQYF.

This clone was seen only a few times. This chain joins TRBV30 and TRBJ2-1; no definite D call. Germline lookup yields CDR1 GTSNPN and CDR2 SVGIG (reference sequence). Trimming shortened V by 3 bases and J by 10 bases, and 10 bases separated the two germline ends. The CDR3 loop spans 11 amino acids. The CDR3 bases are TGTGCCTGGAGAGCCCACAGCGAGCAGTTCTTC. Encoded protein: CAWRAHSEQFF.

The genes are TRBV30 and TRBJ2-1; perhaps TRBD2 as D (7 bases). CDR1 is GTSNPN, CDR2 SVGIG, per germline (reference sequence). The CDR3 loop spans 14 amino acids. The germline V and J ends were trimmed by 1 base and 4 bases, with 11 bases remaining between them. The CDR3 nucleotides read TGTGCCTGGAGTGGAGGGAGGGGGTACAATGAGCAGTTCTTC. Amino acid sequence: CAWSGGRGYNEQFF.

The table lists this clone with a count of one. This chain uses TRBV29-1 with TRBJ2-5, with 9 nucleotides matching TRBD1. Germline V gives CDR1 SQVTM, CDR2 ANQGSEA. This CDR3 region has 14 residues. Trimming removed 5 bases from V and 1 base from J; junction bases left unmatched: 5. CDR3 in amino acids: CSVMTGGTQETQYF. The CDR3 DNA reads as TGCAGCGTTATGACAGGGGGGACCCAAGAGACCCAGTACTTC. Filled out from reference TRBV29-1 and TRBJ2-5, the complete variable domain reads SAVISQKPSRDICQRGTSLTIQCQVDSQVTMMFWYRQQPGQSLTLIATANQGSEATYESGFVIDKFPISRPNLTFSTLTVSNMSPEDSSIYLCSVMTGGTQETQYFGPGTRLLVL.

The V call is TRBV29-1, the J call TRBJ1-2, with a tentative D call TRBD1 (6 bases). V was clipped by 4 bases and J by 3 bases, with 15 bases between them. The CDR3 covers 14 residues. Germline V gene data show CDR1 as SQVTM and CDR2 as ANQGSEA. CDR3 amino acids: CSVVDWAGDYGYTF. In nucleotides, the CDR3 is TGCAGCGTTGTAGACTGGGCAGGGGACTATGGCTACACCTTC.

V and J are TRBV29-1 and TRBJ2-1; 8 bases fit TRBD1. With V trimmed by 7 bases and J by 9 bases, 11 bases remained unmatched. Germline-derived CDR1 and CDR2 are SQVTM and ANQGSEA. This CDR3 region has 13 residues. Here the CDR3 reads CSALSDRDAEQFF. The CDR3 DNA sequence: TGCAGCGCTCTGTCGGACAGGGACGCTGAGCAGTTCTTC.

The sample holds a few counts of this clone. The J gene is TRBJ2-7, the V gene TRBV2; D may be TRBD1 (7 bases). CDR3 size: 14 residues. CDR1 SNHLY and CDR2 FYNNEI come from the germline V gene. The ends were cut back, 3 bases at V and 1 base at J, with 10 bases in the middle. CDR3 region: CASSDPGGSYEQYF. The CDR3 DNA is TGTGCCAGCAGTGACCCAGGGGGGTCCTACGAGCAGTACTTC.

This chain joins TRBV6-5 and TRBJ2-5; no clear D gene. V shed 0 bases and J shed 8 bases, with 10 bases lying between them. The CDR3 runs 13 residues. Germline assignment: CDR1 MNHEY and CDR2 SVGAGI. The CDR3 DNA reads as TGTGCCAGCAGTTACTCCACAACGGGCACCCAGTACTTC. Its protein product is CASSYSTTGTQYF.

The chain recombines TRBV11-2 with TRBJ2-7; D may be TRBD1 (6 bases). Looked up from germline, CDR1 is SGHAT and CDR2 is FQNNGV. V lost 2 bases and J lost 0, with 11 bases in between. The CDR3 has 15 residues. For the CDR3, the DNA is TGTGCCAGCAGCTTACGGGACACTCTCTCCTACGAGCAGTACTTC. Protein sequence: CASSLRDTLSYEQYF.

V and J are TRBV29-1 and TRBJ1-1, with 12 positions matching TRBD1. This CDR3 is built from 12 residues. Losses at the gene ends were 7 bases for V and 9 bases for J; bases not matched to a gene: 6. CDR1 is SQVTM and CDR2 is ANQGSEA in the germline V gene. The CDR3 loop is CSAEGQGAQAFF. The DNA for the CDR3 is TGCAGCGCCGAGGGACAGGGGGCGCAAGCTTTCTTT.

The rearrangement uses TRBV7-9 and TRBJ2-1; D gene ambiguous. The CDR3 has 11 residues. The germline gives CDR1 SEHNR, CDR2 FQNEAQ (reference sequence). Trimming took 7 bases from V and 8 from J, leaving 9 bases between them. CDR3 sequence: CASTHSDEQFF. CDR3 DNA: TGTGCCAGCACCCACAGTGATGAGCAGTTCTTC.

This chain joins TRBV4-1 and TRBJ2-7, with TRBD1 matching 9 bases. V dropped 4 bases and J dropped 2; count of bases not matched to a gene: 6. CDR1 MGHRA and CDR2 YSYEKL come from the germline V gene. The CDR3 is made up of 15 amino acids. The chain's CDR3 is CASSPGTGIAYEQYF. The CDR3, as DNA: TGCGCCAGCAGCCCTGGGACAGGGATTGCCTACGAGCAGTACTTC.